These T cell receptor beta chains were read from a single sample in a study of siplizumab effects on memory and regulatory T cells. The method was immunoSEQ multiplex PCR; TCRdb's version includes in-frame clones alone and lacks a portion of them. The sample consists of some 100,000 clones, 90% to 95% of them appearing once. The sample comprised Tregs sorted from blood. The receptors come from a human donor in good health. Each CDR3 is given with its conserved first and last residue. The order of the fields is V gene, D gene, J gene, CDR3 protein. A D gene is named only where the DNA matches it firmly.

v_call: TRBV5-6
d_call: .
j_call: TRBJ2-5
cdr3_aa: CASSTSRGNQETQYF

v_call: TRBV6-1
d_call: .
j_call: TRBJ2-5
cdr3_aa: CASGYRAFPQETQYF

v_call: TRBV6-1
d_call: TRBD2
j_call: TRBJ2-2
cdr3_aa: CASSEVTSGNTGELFF

v_call: TRBV19
d_call: TRBD2
j_call: TRBJ2-3
cdr3_aa: CASRGLAGAVVTDTQYF

v_call: TRBV7-9
d_call: .
j_call: TRBJ1-1
cdr3_aa: CASSLRGSVVAEAFF

v_call: TRBV12-5
d_call: .
j_call: TRBJ2-3
cdr3_aa: CASGPTGDTQYF

v_call: TRBV5-1
d_call: TRBD2
j_call: TRBJ2-2
cdr3_aa: CASGGLAGISGELFF

v_call: TRBV6-1
d_call: .
j_call: TRBJ1-5
cdr3_aa: CASSEHVAGAQPQHF

v_call: TRBV5-1
d_call: TRBD1
j_call: TRBJ2-1
cdr3_aa: CASSLTGTGGYNEQFF

v_call: TRBV7-2
d_call: .
j_call: TRBJ2-5
cdr3_aa: CASSRGGFGETQYF

v_call: TRBV20-1
d_call: .
j_call: TRBJ2-5
cdr3_aa: CSAGQETQYF

v_call: TRBV5-1
d_call: .
j_call: TRBJ1-4
cdr3_aa: CASSRDRPHEKLFF

v_call: TRBV18
d_call: .
j_call: TRBJ2-1
cdr3_aa: CASSPVGAGTYNEQFF

v_call: TRBV6-6
d_call: TRBD1
j_call: TRBJ2-7
cdr3_aa: CASSYSSGGEQYF

v_call: TRBV9
d_call: TRBD2
j_call: TRBJ2-5
cdr3_aa: CASSVNYAGGIPETQYF